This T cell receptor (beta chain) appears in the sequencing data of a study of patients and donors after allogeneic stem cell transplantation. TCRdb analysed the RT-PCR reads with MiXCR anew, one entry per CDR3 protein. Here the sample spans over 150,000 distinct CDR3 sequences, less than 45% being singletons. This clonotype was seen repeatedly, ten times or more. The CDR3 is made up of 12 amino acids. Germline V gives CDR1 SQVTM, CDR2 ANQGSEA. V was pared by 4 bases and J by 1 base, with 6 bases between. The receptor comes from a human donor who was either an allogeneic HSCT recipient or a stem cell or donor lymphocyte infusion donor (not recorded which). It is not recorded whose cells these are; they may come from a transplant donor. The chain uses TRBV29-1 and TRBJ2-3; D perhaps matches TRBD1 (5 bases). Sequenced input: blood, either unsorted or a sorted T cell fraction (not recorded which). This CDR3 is CSVAQGTDTQYF. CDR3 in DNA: TGCAGCGTTGCACAGGGCACAGATACGCAGTATTTT.